These 25 T cell receptor beta chains came from one sample sequenced in a study of CD4 T cells in relation to SARS-CoV-2 and coronaviruses (dated by TCRdb to 2020 to 2022). The library was produced with the immunoSEQ multiplex PCR assay. Held by TCRdb, this immuneACCESS table contains in-frame sequences only and omits some clones. Under half of the omission traces to an unresolved V gene where checked; the cause of the rest is unknown. The sample data list roughly 43,000 clones, and roughly four fifths of these were observed just once. The top ten constitute over 1.1% of the sample. Their antigen targets remain unknown. Sequenced material: naive CD4+ T cells from PBMCs, cultured in vitro. In light of the paper, this sample's cell subset or site label describes: naive CD4+ T cells isolated by negative enrichment. The receptors were sampled from an adult with COVID-19.

The gene calls are TRBV27 and TRBJ1-2, with a weak D call TRBD1 (5 bases). Germline CDR1 MNHEY, CDR2 SMNVEV (reference sequence). The CDR3 totals 13 residues. Trimming pared 5 bases from V and 4 bases from J, leaving 11 bases between. The CDR3 DNA follows: TGTGCCAGCAGTCCCACCGGGACCTATGGCTACACCTTC. Protein: CASSPTGTYGYTF.

V gene TRBV19 combines with J gene TRBJ1-5, with 8 nucleotides matching TRBD1. Trimming cost V 6 bases and J 3 bases; bases outside gene matches: 7. This CDR3 spans 15 amino acids. Germline V gene data show CDR1 as LNHDA and CDR2 as SQIVND (reference sequence). CDR3 residues: CASSRQGRNNQPQHF. Here the CDR3 DNA reads TGTGCCAGTAGCAGACAGGGGCGGAACAATCAGCCCCAGCATTTT. The whole variable domain, remainder taken from reference TRBV19 and TRBJ1-5, is DGGITQSPKYLFRKEGQNVTLSCEQNLNHDAMYWYRQDPGQGLRLIYYSQIVNDFQKGDIAEGYSVSREKKESFPLTVTSAQKNPTAFYLCASSRQGRNNQPQHFGDGTRLSIL.

The V and J genes are TRBV30 and TRBJ2-7; possibly TRBD1 or TRBD2 for D (6 bases each). V gave up 5 bases and J gave up 4 bases, with 15 bases separating them. The germline V gene encodes CDR1 GTSNPN and CDR2 SVGIG (reference sequence). CDR3 length equals 13 residues. The CDR3, as DNA: TGTGCCTGGGACTCCCGAGGGGGGTACGAGCAGTACTTC. Protein: CAWDSRGGYEQYF.

V gene TRBV10-3 combines with J gene TRBJ2-1, with D unclear. V lost 8 bases and J lost 4, with 9 bases in between. Germline V gene lookup returns CDR1 ENHRY and CDR2 SYGVKD. The CDR3 is 12 amino acids. The CDR3 nucleotides are TGTGCCATCGGGTCCTCATACAATGAGCAGTTCTTC. The encoded protein is CAIGSSYNEQFF.

This clone showed up just a few times. The genes are TRBV6-5 and TRBJ2-7; 8 bases line up with TRBD2. CDR3 size: 15 residues. The germline gives CDR1 MNHEY, CDR2 SVGAGI. With 6 bases clipped from V and 4 bases from J, the junction kept 11 bases outside the gene matches. CDR3 region: CASSPETGGSYEQYF. CDR3 in DNA: TGTGCCAGCAGCCCCGAGACGGGAGGGAGTTACGAGCAGTACTTC.

The chain uses TRBV10-3 and TRBJ2-7; 8 bases match TRBD1. Trimming at V came to 5 bases and at J to 6 bases, leaving 9 bases not matched to a gene. Germline CDR1 and CDR2: ENHRY and SYGVKD. The CDR3 is 14 amino acids. CDR3 coding DNA: TGTGCCATCAGTCACACGACAGGGGCTCTCGAGCAGTACTTC. Encoded protein: CAISHTTGALEQYF.

The V gene is TRBV3-1 (or the pseudogene TRBV3-2), the J gene TRBJ2-2; D is unresolved. The CDR3 contains 11 residues. V shed 5 bases and J shed 7 bases, with 5 bases lying between them. The germline CDR1 and CDR2 sequences are LGHDT and YNNKEL (reference sequence). The CDR3 is CASSYHGELFF. The CDR3 DNA is TGTGCCAGCAGCTATCACGGGGAGCTGTTTTTT.

V gene TRBV28 combines with J gene TRBJ2-1; tentatively, D is TRBD1 (5 bases). The germline V gene has CDR1 MDHEN and CDR2 SYDVKM. Trimming took 6 bases from V and 3 from J, leaving 12 bases between them. This CDR3 has 14 amino acids. CDR3 loop: CASRQPDSYNEQFF. The DNA of the CDR3 is TGTGCCAGCAGGCAACCAGACAGCTACAATGAGCAGTTCTTC.

The chain links TRBV11-3 to TRBJ2-5; D is possibly TRBD2 (6 bases). CDR3 length: 18 amino acids. Germline V lookup: CDR1 SGHNT, CDR2 YENEEA. Trimming removed 2 bases from V and 4 bases from J, with 23 bases in between. The CDR3 coding sequence is TGTGCCAGCAGCTTAAAACCCCCCCGGGGAGTCGGGGGAGAGACCCAGTACTTC. Translating gives CASSLKPPRGVGGETQYF.

This chain uses TRBV5-1 with TRBJ1-2; D is perhaps TRBD1 (5 bases). Trimming removed 0 bases from V and 7 bases from J, with 10 bases in between. The CDR3 extends over 13 amino acids. Per the germline V gene, CDR1 is SGHRS and CDR2 is YFSETQ. The CDR3 spells CASSLEGTTGYTF. DNA of the CDR3: TGCGCCAGCAGCTTGGAAGGGACTACTGGCTACACCTTC. Variable domain in full (rest from reference TRBV5-1 and TRBJ1-2): KAGVTQTPRYLIKTRGQQVTLSCSPISGHRSVSWYQQTPGQGLQFLFEYFSETQRNKGNFPGRFSGRQFSNSRSEMNVSTLELGDSALYLCASSLEGTTGYTFGSGTRLTVV.

The chain is built from TRBV4-1 and TRBJ1-2; 8 bases agree with TRBD1. V dropped 5 bases and J dropped 7; count of bases not matched to a gene: 9. Germline assignment: CDR1 MGHRA and CDR2 YSYEKL. The CDR3 is made up of 14 amino acids. CDR3 residues: CASSVTGELRGYTF. The CDR3 nucleotides are TGCGCCAGCAGCGTGACAGGGGAGTTACGTGGCTACACCTTC.

CDR3 in amino acids: CASSLAPPGGGETQYF. The CDR3 DNA reads as TGTGCCAGCAGCTTAGCGCCCCCGGGAGGGGGAGAGACCCAGTACTTC. The chain uses TRBV7-9 and TRBJ2-5, with 8 nucleotides matching TRBD2. The germline V gene has CDR1 SEHNR and CDR2 FQNEAQ (reference sequence). This CDR3 spans 16 amino acids. V shed 0 bases and J 4 bases; nucleotides not matched to a gene: 7.

The count of this clone is one. V gene TRBV27 combines with J gene TRBJ2-3; possible D gene TRBD2, 6 bases. Trimming left V 3 bases short and J 14 bases short, with 18 bases between. Germline V CDR1 and CDR2: MNHEY, SMNVEV (reference sequence). This CDR3 has 13 residues. DNA for the CDR3: TGTGCCAGCAGTTTCCCTTTTTCTAGCGTACCGTATTTT. It yields the protein CASSFPFSSVPYF.

The V and J genes are TRBV4-1 and TRBJ2-3, with D unclear. The CDR3 extends over 14 amino acids. V was trimmed by 0 bases and J by 4 bases, leaving 8 bases between them. CDR1 is MGHRA, CDR2 YSYEKL, per germline. The DNA of the CDR3 is TGCGCCAGCAGCCAAGATCTCGGAGCAGATACGCAGTATTTT. This translates into CASSQDLGADTQYF.

The chain combines TRBV27 with TRBJ1-3; D is unclear. Germline CDR1 MNHEY, CDR2 SMNVEV (reference sequence). The CDR3 is 14 amino acids. V was trimmed by 6 bases and J by 0 bases, leaving 9 bases between them. The CDR3 protein is CASRPRSSGNTIYF. The CDR3 DNA reads TGTGCCAGCAGGCCCCGGAGCTCTGGAAACACCATATATTTT.

The CDR3 here is CASSLRSRDTQYF. The CDR3 DNA reads as TGTGCCAGCAGCCTTAGATCGCGGGATACGCAGTATTTT. V gene TRBV11-3 combines with J gene TRBJ2-3; D gene ambiguous. Germline CDR1 reads SGHNT; CDR2 reads YENEEA. The CDR3 runs 13 residues. V lost 5 bases, J lost 6 bases, and 12 bases lay in between.

The chain has TRBV27 and TRBJ1-4; TRBD1 is a possible D gene (6 bases). The germline V gene encodes CDR1 MNHEY and CDR2 SMNVEV (reference sequence). Trimming cost V 2 bases and J 7 bases, with 17 bases left between them. The CDR3 consists of 16 residues. CDR3 in amino acids: CASSLGFRGPGEKLFF. CDR3 sequence (DNA): TGTGCCAGCAGTTTAGGTTTTCGGGGGCCGGGTGAAAAACTGTTTTTT.

This clone appeared a single time. The CDR3 loop reads CASSLPTVDTEAFF. CDR3 bases: TGTGCCAGTAGTCTCCCGACAGTGGACACTGAAGCTTTCTTT. The rearrangement uses TRBV19 and TRBJ1-1; D is perhaps TRBD1 (5 bases). V was pared by 5 bases and J by 3 bases, with 13 bases between. The germline CDR1 and CDR2 sequences are LNHDA and SQIVND (reference sequence). The CDR3 has 14 amino acids.

The rearrangement joins TRBV30 to TRBJ2-7, with 7 nucleotides matching TRBD1. V lost 3 bases to trimming and J lost 4 bases; unmatched junction nucleotides: 24. The CDR3 totals 19 residues. Germline CDR1 is GTSNPN and CDR2 is SVGIG (reference sequence). CDR3: CAWSARHPRGQAAWYEQYF. The CDR3 DNA is TGTGCCTGGAGCGCTCGCCATCCCCGAGGACAGGCCGCGTGGTACGAGCAGTACTTC.

This rearrangement joins TRBV5-1 to TRBJ2-5; D is unresolved. CDR1 is SGHRS and CDR2 is YFSETQ in the germline V gene. This CDR3 comprises 15 residues. V dropped 1 base and J dropped 5 bases, with 15 bases sitting between them. Here the CDR3 DNA reads TGCGCCAGCAGCTTGTTTGGGGATCGAAGGGAGACCCAGTACTTC. Protein product: CASSLFGDRRETQYF.

The chain carries TRBV16 and TRBJ2-1, with TRBD2 matching 12 bases. The germline V gene encodes CDR1 KGHSY and CDR2 FQNENV. V gave up 3 bases and J gave up 9 bases; unmatched junction bases: 15. The CDR3 consists of 18 residues. Here the CDR3 DNA reads TGTGCCAGCAGCCATAATTTTGGTCCCGGGACTAGCGGGCCTGAGCAGTTCTTC. Translating gives CASSHNFGPGTSGPEQFF.

This chain connects TRBV5-1 to TRBJ2-3, with 9 positions matching TRBD2. Trimming took 3 bases from V and 6 from J; bases not matched to a gene: 5. The CDR3 consists of 14 residues. CDR1 SGHRS and CDR2 YFSETQ come from the germline V gene. The CDR3 here is CASSSDSGSDTQYF. Here the CDR3 DNA reads TGCGCCAGCAGCTCCGATAGCGGGAGTGATACGCAGTATTTT.

The gene calls are TRBV3-1 (or the pseudogene TRBV3-2) and TRBJ2-5; D is uncertain. CDR3 size: 14 residues. The V end was cut by 3 bases, the J end by 5 bases, with 13 bases between. Germline CDR1 is LGHDT and CDR2 is YNNKEL (reference sequence). The CDR3: CASSHRSPPETQYF. DNA of the CDR3: TGTGCCAGCAGCCACCGCTCCCCCCCGGAGACCCAGTACTTC.

This clone was seen once. The chain uses TRBV28 and TRBJ2-5; 8 bases agree with TRBD2. CDR1 MDHEN and CDR2 SYDVKM come from the germline V gene. The CDR3 is made up of 14 amino acids. V trimming: 5 bases; J trimming: 5 bases; junction bases outside the gene matches: 7. The CDR3: CASSTPGLDETQYF. The CDR3 DNA sequence: TGTGCCAGCAGTACCCCGGGACTAGACGAGACCCAGTACTTC. Full variable domain (outside the CDR3, taken from reference TRBV28 and TRBJ2-5): DVKVTQSSRYLVKRTGEKVFLECVQDMDHENMFWYRQDPGLGLRLIYFSYDVKMKEKGDIPEGYSVSREKKERFSLILESASTNQTSMYLCASSTPGLDETQYFGPGTRLLVL.

The chain employs TRBV27 and TRBJ2-2; D remains unclear. The CDR3 sequence is 15 residues long. The V end was cut by 7 bases, the J end by 0 bases, with 12 bases between. Germline CDR1 MNHEY, CDR2 SMNVEV (reference sequence). CDR3 nucleotide sequence: TGTGCCAGCAAGTACGAGGCCACGAACACCGGGGAGCTGTTTTTT. The encoded protein is CASKYEATNTGELFF.